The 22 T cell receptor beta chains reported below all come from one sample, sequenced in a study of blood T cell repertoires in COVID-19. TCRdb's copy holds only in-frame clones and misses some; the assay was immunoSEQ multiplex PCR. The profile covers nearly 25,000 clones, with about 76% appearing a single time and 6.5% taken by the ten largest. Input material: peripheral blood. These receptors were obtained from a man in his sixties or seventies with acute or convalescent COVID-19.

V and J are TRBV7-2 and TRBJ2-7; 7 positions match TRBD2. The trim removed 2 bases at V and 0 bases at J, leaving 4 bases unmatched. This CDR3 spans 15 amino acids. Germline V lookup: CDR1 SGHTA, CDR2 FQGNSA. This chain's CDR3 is CASSLLGGDSYEQYF. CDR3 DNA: TGTGCCAGCAGCTTATTGGGGGGGGACTCCTACGAGCAGTACTTC. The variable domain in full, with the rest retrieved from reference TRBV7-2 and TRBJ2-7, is GAGVSQSPSNKVTEKGKDVELRCDPISGHTALYWYRQSLGQGLEFLIYFQGNSAPDKSGLPSDRFSAERTGGSVSTLTIQRTQQEDSAVYLCASSLLGGDSYEQYFGPGTRLTVT.

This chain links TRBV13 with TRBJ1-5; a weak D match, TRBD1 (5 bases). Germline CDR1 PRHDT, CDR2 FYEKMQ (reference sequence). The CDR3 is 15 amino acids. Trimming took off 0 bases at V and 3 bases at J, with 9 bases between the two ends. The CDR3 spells CASSLGTGPNQPQHF. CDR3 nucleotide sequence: TGTGCCAGCAGCTTAGGAACAGGCCCCAATCAGCCCCAGCATTTT.

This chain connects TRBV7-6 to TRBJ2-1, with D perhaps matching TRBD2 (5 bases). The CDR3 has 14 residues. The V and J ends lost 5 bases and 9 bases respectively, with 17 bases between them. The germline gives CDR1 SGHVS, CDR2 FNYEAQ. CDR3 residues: CASSNREGAFEQFF. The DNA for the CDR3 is TGTGCCAGCAGCAACCGAGAGGGCGCTTTTGAGCAGTTCTTC.

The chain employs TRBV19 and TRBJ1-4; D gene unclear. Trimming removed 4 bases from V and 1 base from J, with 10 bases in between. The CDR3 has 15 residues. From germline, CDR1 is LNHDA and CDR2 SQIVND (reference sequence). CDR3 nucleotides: TGTGCCAGTAGTACCGGGGTTCGAACTAATGAAAAACTGTTTTTT. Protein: CASSTGVRTNEKLFF.

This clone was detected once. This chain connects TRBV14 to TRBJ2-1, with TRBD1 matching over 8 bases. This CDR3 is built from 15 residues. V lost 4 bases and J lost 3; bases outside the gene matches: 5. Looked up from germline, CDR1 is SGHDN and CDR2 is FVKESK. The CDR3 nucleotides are TGTGCCAGCAGCCTTGGACAGGGCTTCTACAATGAGCAGTTCTTC. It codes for CASSLGQGFYNEQFF.

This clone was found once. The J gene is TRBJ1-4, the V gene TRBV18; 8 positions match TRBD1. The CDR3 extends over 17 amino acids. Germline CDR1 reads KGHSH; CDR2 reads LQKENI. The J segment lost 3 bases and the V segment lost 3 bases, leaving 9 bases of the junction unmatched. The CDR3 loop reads CASSPSSQGAANEKLFF. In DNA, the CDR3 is TGTGCCAGCTCACCTAGCAGTCAGGGGGCTGCTAATGAAAAACTGTTTTTT.

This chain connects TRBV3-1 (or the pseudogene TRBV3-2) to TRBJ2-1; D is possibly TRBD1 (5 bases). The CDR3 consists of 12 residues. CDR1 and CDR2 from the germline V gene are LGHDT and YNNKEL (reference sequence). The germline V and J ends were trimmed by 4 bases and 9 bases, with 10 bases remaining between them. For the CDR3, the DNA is TGTGCCAGCAGCCTGACAGTGACTGAGCAGTTCTTC. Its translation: CASSLTVTEQFF.

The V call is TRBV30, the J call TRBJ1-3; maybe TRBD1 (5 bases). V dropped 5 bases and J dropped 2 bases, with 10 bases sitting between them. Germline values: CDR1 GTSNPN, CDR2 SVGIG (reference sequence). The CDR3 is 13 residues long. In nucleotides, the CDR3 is TGTGCCTGGGATAGGGGTCCTGGAAACACCATATATTTT. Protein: CAWDRGPGNTIYF.

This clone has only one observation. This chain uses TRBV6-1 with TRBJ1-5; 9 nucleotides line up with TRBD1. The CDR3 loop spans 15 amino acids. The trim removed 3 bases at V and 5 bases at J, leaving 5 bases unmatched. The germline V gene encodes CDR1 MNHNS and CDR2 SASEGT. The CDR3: CASSDMDRGDQPQHF. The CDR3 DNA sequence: TGTGCCAGCAGTGATATGGACAGGGGCGATCAGCCCCAGCATTTT.

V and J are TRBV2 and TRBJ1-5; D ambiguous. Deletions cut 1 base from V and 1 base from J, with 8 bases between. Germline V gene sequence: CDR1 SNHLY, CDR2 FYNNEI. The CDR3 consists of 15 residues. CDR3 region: CASSEGGRSNQPQHF. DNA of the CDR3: TGTGCCAGCAGTGAAGGAGGGAGGAGCAATCAGCCCCAGCATTTT. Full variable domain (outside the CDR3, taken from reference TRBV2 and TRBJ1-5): EPEVTQTPSHQVTQMGQEVILRCVPISNHLYFYWYRQILGQKVEFLVSFYNNEISEKSEIFDDQFSVERPDGSNFTLKIRSTKLEDSAMYFCASSEGGRSNQPQHFGDGTRLSIL.

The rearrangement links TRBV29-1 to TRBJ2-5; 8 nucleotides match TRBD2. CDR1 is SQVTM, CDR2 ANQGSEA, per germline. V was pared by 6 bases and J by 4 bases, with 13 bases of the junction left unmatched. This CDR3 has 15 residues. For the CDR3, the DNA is TGCAGCGTGGACCCGGGACTAGGGGCGGGAGAGACCCAGTACTTC. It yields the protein CSVDPGLGAGETQYF.

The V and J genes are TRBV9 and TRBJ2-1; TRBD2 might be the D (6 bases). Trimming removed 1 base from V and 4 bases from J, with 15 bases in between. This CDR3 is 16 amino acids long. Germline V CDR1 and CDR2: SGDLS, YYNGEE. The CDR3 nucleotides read TGTGCCAGCAGCGTACGGAGTAGCGGCGGGTACAATGAGCAGTTCTTC. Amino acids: CASSVRSSGGYNEQFF. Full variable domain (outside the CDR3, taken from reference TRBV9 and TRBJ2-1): DSGVTQTPKHLITATGQRVTLRCSPRSGDLSVYWYQQSLDQGLQFLIQYYNGEERAKGNILERFSAQQFPDLHSELNLSSLELGDSALYFCASSVRSSGGYNEQFFGPGTRLTVL.

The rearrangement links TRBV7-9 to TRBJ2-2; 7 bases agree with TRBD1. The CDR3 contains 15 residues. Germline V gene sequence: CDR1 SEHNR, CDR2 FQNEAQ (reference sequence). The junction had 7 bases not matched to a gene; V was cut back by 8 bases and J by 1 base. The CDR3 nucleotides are TGTGCCAGCGGAGAGGGACAGATGAACACCGGGGAGCTGTTTTTT. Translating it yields CASGEGQMNTGELFF.

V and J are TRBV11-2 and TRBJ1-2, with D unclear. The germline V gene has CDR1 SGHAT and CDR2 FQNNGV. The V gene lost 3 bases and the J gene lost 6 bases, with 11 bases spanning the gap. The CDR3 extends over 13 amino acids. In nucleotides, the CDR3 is TGTGCCAGCAGCTTCAGTACGGGGAATGGCTACACCTTC. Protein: CASSFSTGNGYTF.

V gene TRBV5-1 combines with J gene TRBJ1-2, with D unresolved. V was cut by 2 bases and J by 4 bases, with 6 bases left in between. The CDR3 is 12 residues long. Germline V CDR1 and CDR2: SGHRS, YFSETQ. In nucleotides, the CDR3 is TGCGCCAGCAGCTTTGACTCCTATGGCTACACCTTC. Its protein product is CASSFDSYGYTF.

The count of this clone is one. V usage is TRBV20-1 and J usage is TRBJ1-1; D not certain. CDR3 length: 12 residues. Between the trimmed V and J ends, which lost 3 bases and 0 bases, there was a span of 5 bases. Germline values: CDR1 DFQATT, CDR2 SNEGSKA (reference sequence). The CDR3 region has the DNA TGCAGTGCTAGTGCCGTGAACACTGAAGCTTTCTTT. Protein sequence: CSASAVNTEAFF.

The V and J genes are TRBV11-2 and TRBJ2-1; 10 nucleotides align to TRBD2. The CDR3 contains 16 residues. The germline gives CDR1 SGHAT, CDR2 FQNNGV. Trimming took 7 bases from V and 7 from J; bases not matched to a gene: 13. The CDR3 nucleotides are TGTGCCAGCAAGAGCCTTAGCGGGAGGTTGAGAAATGAGCAGTTCTTC. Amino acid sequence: CASKSLSGRLRNEQFF.

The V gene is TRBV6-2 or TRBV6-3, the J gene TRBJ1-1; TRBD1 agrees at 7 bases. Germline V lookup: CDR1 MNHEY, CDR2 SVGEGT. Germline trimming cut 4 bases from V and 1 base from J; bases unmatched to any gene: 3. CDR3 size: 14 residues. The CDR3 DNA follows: TGTGCCAGCAGTTTCGCAGGGGGGAACACTGAAGCTTTCTTT. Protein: CASSFAGGNTEAFF.

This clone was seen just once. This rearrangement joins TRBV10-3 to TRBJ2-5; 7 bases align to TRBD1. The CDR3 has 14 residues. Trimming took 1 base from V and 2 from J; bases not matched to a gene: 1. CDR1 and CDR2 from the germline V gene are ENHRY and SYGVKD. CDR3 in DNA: TGTGCCATCAGTGAGTTCAGGGGGCAAGAGACCCAGTACTTC. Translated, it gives CAISEFRGQETQYF.

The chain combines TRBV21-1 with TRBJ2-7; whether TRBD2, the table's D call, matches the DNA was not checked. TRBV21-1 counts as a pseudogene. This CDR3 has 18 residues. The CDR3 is CASSKSCGLAGAAYEQYF. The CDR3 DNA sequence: TGTGCCAGCAGCAAATCCTGCGGACTAGCGGGGGCCGCCTACGAGCAGTACTTC.

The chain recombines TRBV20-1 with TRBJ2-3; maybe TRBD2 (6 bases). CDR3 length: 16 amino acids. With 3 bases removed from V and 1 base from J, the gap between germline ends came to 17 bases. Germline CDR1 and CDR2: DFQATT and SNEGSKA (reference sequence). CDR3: CSASLSGLRGTDTQYF. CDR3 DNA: TGCAGTGCTAGTCTTAGCGGACTACGGGGCACAGATACGCAGTATTTT.

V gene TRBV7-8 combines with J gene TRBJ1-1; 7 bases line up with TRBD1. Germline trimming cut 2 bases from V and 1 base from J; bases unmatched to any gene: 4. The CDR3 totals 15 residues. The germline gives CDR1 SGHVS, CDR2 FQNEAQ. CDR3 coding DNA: TGTGCCAGCAGCTTACTTGGGACAGCGAACACTGAAGCTTTCTTT. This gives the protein CASSLLGTANTEAFF.